One TCR beta chain is described in this entry. Its antigen remains unknown. Libraries for TCRalpha and TCRbeta carried sample barcodes and unique molecular identifiers via 5'RACE. TCRdb redid the calling of the 5' RACE reads with MiXCR, one entry per CDR3 protein. The sample shows about 270,000 distinct CDR3 sequences, under 20% of them seen only once. This specimen comes from a study of T-cell memory formation after mild COVID-19. The overall study: TCR clusters mostly belonged to single donors.

Study-wide findings and caveats: There was no confirmation that second-wave clones peaking on day 37 were SARS-CoV-2 specific. There was a balanced CD4/CD8 profile in clones contracting day 15 to 85, and later expanders leaned CD4+.

The CDR3 sequence is 15 residues long. V shed 0 bases and J shed 5 bases, with 14 bases lying between them. Germline assignment: CDR1 SGHRS and CDR2 YFSETQ. The specimen sequenced was PBMCs or a T cell subset sorted from them (not recorded which). The sequence was collected from a man younger than 35 who had mild COVID-19 (a few samples of this study predate the infection). Cell type and time point are not known. This rearrangement joins TRBV5-1 to TRBJ1-1, with no clear D. CDR3 in DNA: TGCGCCAGCAGCTTGGACCAGTCAAGAGGGACTGAAGCTTTCTTT. Amino acid sequence: CASSLDQSRGTEAFF.